The 12 T cell receptor beta chains below come from one sample, sequenced in a study of beta chain features in type 1 diabetes. All of the isolated RNA was reverse transcribed, so expressed TCRB transcripts were sequenced. Method: immunoSEQ multiplex PCR; TCRdb's copy keeps in-frame clones and lacks some. The data contain about 15,000 clones, more than 70% of them singletons. Study outcomes and limitations: Shortening that was moderate but significant affected the TCRB CDR3s of Type 1 diabetes patients in all four CD4+ subsets.

Their antigens remain unidentified. The specimen was stem cell memory CD4+ T cells from blood. The receptors here all came from a woman in her late teens or twenties with type 1 diabetes.

There are a few counts of this clone. This rearrangement joins TRBV4-3 to TRBJ2-1, with TRBD1 as a possible D gene (6 bases). Germline V CDR1 and CDR2: LGHNA, YSLEER. Trimming removed 4 bases from V and 6 bases from J, with 19 bases in between. The CDR3 loop spans 16 amino acids. Written as DNA, the CDR3 is TGCGCCAGCAGCCTAACACCGGGGACAAGCAGCAATGAGCAGTTCTTC. Its translation: CASSLTPGTSSNEQFF.

The chain couples TRBV10-3 to TRBJ2-3, with D possibly matching TRBD1 (6 bases). CDR1 and CDR2 (germline): ENHRY, SYGVKD. The CDR3 length is 15 residues. Trimming stripped 4 bases from V and 0 bases from J, with 11 bases between. CDR3 region: CAISGTVTSTDTQYF. In nucleotides, the CDR3 is TGTGCCATCAGTGGGACAGTCACTAGCACAGATACGCAGTATTTT.

This clone was picked up a small number of times. The chain carries TRBV9 and TRBJ2-1; TRBD2 agrees at 7 bases. Germline V gene lookup returns CDR1 SGDLS and CDR2 YYNGEE. Germline trimming cut 4 bases from V and 6 bases from J; bases unmatched to any gene: 7. The CDR3 consists of 14 residues. The CDR3: CASSLRPGGNEQFF. CDR3 nucleotides: TGTGCCAGCAGCCTGAGACCGGGGGGCAATGAGCAGTTCTTC.

The J gene is TRBJ1-1, the V gene TRBV28, with TRBD1 as a possible D gene (6 bases). The CDR3 length is 13 residues. V was clipped by 9 bases and J by 2 bases, with 13 bases between them. Germline V gene lookup returns CDR1 MDHEN and CDR2 SYDVKM. The CDR3, as DNA: TGTGCCAGTTTACTACAGGGCAACACTGAAGCTTTCTTT. Translated: CASLLQGNTEAFF.

The chain uses TRBV2 and TRBJ2-3, with D possibly TRBD1 on 6 matching bases. The germline V gene has CDR1 SNHLY and CDR2 FYNNEI. Trimming took 2 bases from V and 2 from J, leaving 26 bases between them. The CDR3 spans 20 residues. The CDR3 DNA reads as TGTGCCAGCAGTGAATTTCCCGGGACACCCCTAAATCCAAACACAGATACGCAGTATTTT. Translated, it gives CASSEFPGTPLNPNTDTQYF.

This clone was counted between two and nine times. The chain links TRBV5-1 to TRBJ2-7, with D maybe TRBD2 (6 bases). The V end lost 0 bases, the J end lost 2 bases, and 12 bases lay between the germline ends. The CDR3 runs to 15 residues. CDR1 is SGHRS, CDR2 YFSETQ, per germline. The CDR3 DNA reads TGCGCCAGCAGCTTGGGCCTAGCGTCGGCCTACGAGCAGTACTTC. It yields the protein CASSLGLASAYEQYF.

This clone was found a few times. The chain has TRBV5-6 and TRBJ2-7; 9 bases line up with TRBD1. Trimming cost V 3 bases and J 5 bases; bases outside gene matches: 6. The CDR3 consists of 14 residues. Germline assignment: CDR1 SGHDT and CDR2 YYEEEE. The CDR3 reads CASSSTGGRNEQYF. DNA for the CDR3: TGTGCCAGCAGCTCAACAGGGGGCCGGAACGAGCAGTACTTC.

This rearrangement joins TRBV19 to TRBJ1-2; 9 bases align to TRBD1. This CDR3 has 13 amino acids. J was trimmed by 4 bases and V by 9 bases; bases with no gene match: 6. Germline V gives CDR1 LNHDA, CDR2 SQIVND (reference sequence). The CDR3 region is CASRDRVAYGYTF. In nucleotides, the CDR3 is TGTGCCAGCCGGGACAGGGTTGCCTATGGCTACACCTTC.

This chain links TRBV5-1 with TRBJ2-5, with TRBD1 matching over 9 bases. V shed 0 bases and J 3 bases; nucleotides not matched to a gene: 6. The CDR3 runs to 16 residues. Germline values: CDR1 SGHRS, CDR2 YFSETQ. CDR3 nucleotides: TGCGCCAGCAGCTTGGTACAGGGACAGGGTGAAGAGACCCAGTACTTC. This codes for CASSLVQGQGEETQYF.

This sequence joins TRBV7-2 and TRBJ1-3; perhaps TRBD1 as D (5 bases). The CDR3 is made up of 15 amino acids. Deletions cut 6 bases from V and 4 bases from J, with 16 bases between. Germline CDR1 and CDR2: SGHTA and FQGNSA. The CDR3 protein is CASSRQLNPGNTIYF. The DNA for the CDR3 is TGTGCCAGCAGTCGACAGCTGAATCCAGGAAACACCATATATTTT.

Only a few counts were recorded for this clone. This chain links TRBV7-9 with TRBJ2-2; weak D call: TRBD2 (6 bases). Germline V gene data show CDR1 as SEHNR and CDR2 as FQNEAQ (reference sequence). The CDR3 is made up of 15 amino acids. The V end lost 5 bases, the J end lost 0 bases, and 10 bases lay between the germline ends. The DNA for the CDR3 is TGTGCCAGCAGCCCCGCTAGCGCGAACACCGGGGAGCTGTTTTTT. Translating it yields CASSPASANTGELFF.

This chain joins TRBV5-1 and TRBJ2-7, with unresolved D. Deletions cut 4 bases from V and 0 bases from J, with 17 bases between. The CDR3 has 16 amino acids. CDR1 and CDR2 from the germline V gene are SGHRS and YFSETQ. The CDR3 nucleotides are TGCGCCAGCAGCCTGAATACCGGGTCGAGCTCCTACGAGCAGTACTTC. Encoded protein: CASSLNTGSSSYEQYF.